The 15 T cell receptor beta chains listed next were all sequenced from one sample in a study of cytomegalovirus exposure and HLA in healthy donors. The PCR made use of 60 Vbeta and 13 Jbeta primers. Data came from immunoSEQ multiplex PCR; TCRdb stores just in-frame clones and leaves some out. This sample carries 110,000 or so clones, 67% of them seen once, and the ten largest clones take roughly 8.3%. The source material was PBMCs. These receptor sequences come from a man younger than 35 in good health and CMV-seropositive.

This clone was observed a handful of times. The V gene is TRBV11-2, the J gene TRBJ1-2; no clear D gene. V was trimmed by 4 bases and J by 6 bases, leaving 12 bases between them. The germline gives CDR1 SGHAT, CDR2 FQNNGV. This CDR3 comprises 13 residues. The CDR3 bases are TGTGCCAGCAGCTATAGAGGCCCCGATGGCTACACCTTC. Its translation: CASSYRGPDGYTF. Looking up the rest from reference TRBV11-2 and TRBJ1-2 gives the full variable domain: EAGVAQSPRYKIIEKRQSVAFWCNPISGHATLYWYQQILGQGPKLLIQFQNNGVVDDSQLPKDRFSAERLKGVDSTLKIQPAKLEDSAVYLCASSYRGPDGYTFGSGTRLTVV.

The V gene is TRBV7-2, the J gene TRBJ2-5; unclear D gene. Per the germline V gene, CDR1 is SGHTA and CDR2 is FQGNSA. V was trimmed by 5 bases and J by 10 bases, leaving 11 bases between them. This CDR3 is built from 11 residues. The CDR3 coding sequence is TGTGCCAGCAGCCTGAAGAGAGTCCAGTACTTC. This gives the protein CASSLKRVQYF.

The chain combines TRBV25-1 with TRBJ2-2; D uncertain. CDR1 is MGHDK, CDR2 SYGVNS, per germline. The CDR3 is made up of 15 amino acids. Trimming removed 2 bases at V and 0 bases at J, with 7 bases between. DNA of the CDR3: TGTGCCAGCAGTGAACTCCGAGCGAACACCGGGGAGCTGTTTTTT. It yields the protein CASSELRANTGELFF.

This clone was seen once. The V call is TRBV19, the J call TRBJ1-1; D is unclear. With 4 bases removed from V and 2 bases from J, the gap between germline ends came to 8 bases. Germline V CDR1 and CDR2: LNHDA, SQIVND (reference sequence). This CDR3 is 13 amino acids long. The CDR3 nucleotides read TGTGCCAGTAGTAGTGTCCCTAACACTGAAGCTTTCTTT. It encodes CASSSVPNTEAFF. Complete variable domain (other parts from reference TRBV19 and TRBJ1-1): DGGITQSPKYLFRKEGQNVTLSCEQNLNHDAMYWYRQDPGQGLRLIYYSQIVNDFQKGDIAEGYSVSREKKESFPLTVTSAQKNPTAFYLCASSSVPNTEAFFGQGTRLTVV.

The chain carries TRBV9 and TRBJ2-7, with D possibly matching TRBD2 (7 bases). Looked up from germline, CDR1 is SGDLS and CDR2 is YYNGEE. Trimming took off 9 bases at V and 5 bases at J, with 24 bases between the two ends. The CDR3 is made up of 15 amino acids. CDR3 sequence reads: CATPLRGPDGNEQYV. DNA of the CDR3: TGTGCCACCCCACTGCGGGGGCCCGACGGAAACGAGCAGTACGTC.

J is TRBJ1-2 and V is TRBV6-1; TRBD1 matches 7 bases. The CDR3 is made up of 15 amino acids. CDR1 is MNHNS, CDR2 SASEGT, per germline. V gave up 8 bases and J gave up 4 bases; unmatched junction bases: 13. In DNA, the CDR3 is TGTGCCAGCGGACAGGAGACGACCAATATCTATGGCTACACCTTC. Encoded protein: CASGQETTNIYGYTF.

This clone was observed a single time. V and J are TRBV28 and TRBJ2-7, with D possibly matching TRBD1 (6 bases). The CDR3 is 15 amino acids. Germline-derived CDR1 and CDR2 are MDHEN and SYDVKM. V lost 5 bases and J 2 bases, leaving 16 bases between the germline ends. The CDR3 region has the DNA TGTGCCAGCAGTCCCCTCGACAGGAAAGCCTACGAGCAGTACTTC. As protein: CASSPLDRKAYEQYF.

The V gene is TRBV19, the J gene TRBJ1-4; D is perhaps TRBD1 (5 bases). CDR3 length: 12 amino acids. CDR1 LNHDA and CDR2 SQIVND come from the germline V gene (reference sequence). Trimming pared 9 bases from V and 7 bases from J, leaving 12 bases between. The CDR3 sequence is CASKGRGEKLFF. The CDR3, as DNA: TGTGCCAGCAAGGGGCGGGGTGAAAAACTGTTTTTT.

The CDR3: CASSSDRREKLFF. CDR3 coding DNA: TGTGCCAGCAGTTCGGACAGACGAGAAAAACTGTTTTTT. The chain is built from TRBV6-6 and TRBJ1-4, with a possible D match to TRBD1 (6 bases). From germline, CDR1 is MNHNY and CDR2 SVGAGI (reference sequence). With 4 bases removed from V and 8 bases from J, the gap between germline ends came to 11 bases. This CDR3 contains 13 residues.

The chain employs TRBV30 and TRBJ2-5, with 7 nucleotides matching TRBD1. The assigned J gene may be wrong: the sequence end matches TRBJ2-7 better. This CDR3 region has 12 residues. Germline-derived CDR1 and CDR2 are GTSNPN and SVGIG (reference sequence). CDR3 sequence (DNA): TGTGCCTTCCGGACAGGAGCGAGCGAGCAGTACTTC. It specifies CAFRTGASEQYF.

This chain uses TRBV6-1 with TRBJ1-1, with D uncertain. The CDR3 has 13 amino acids. Trimming cost V 3 bases and J 0 bases, with 5 bases left between them. Germline assignment: CDR1 MNHNS and CDR2 SASEGT. The CDR3: CASSENMNTEAFF. Written as DNA, the CDR3 is TGTGCCAGCAGTGAGAACATGAACACTGAAGCTTTCTTT.

CDR3 nucleotides: TGTGCCAGCAGCGCTAGGGGGGGCATGAACACTGAAGCTTTCTTT. This codes for CASSARGGMNTEAFF. The V and J genes are TRBV5-5 and TRBJ1-1; D perhaps matches TRBD1 (6 bases). Germline lookup yields CDR1 SGHKS and CDR2 YYEKEE (reference sequence). The CDR3 loop spans 15 amino acids. V was trimmed by 4 bases and J by 0 bases, leaving 13 bases between them.

V gene TRBV7-2 combines with J gene TRBJ2-7, with 12 bases aligning to TRBD2. The ends lost 5 bases at V and 0 bases at J; junction bases unmatched: 5. This CDR3 has 16 amino acids. CDR1 SGHTA and CDR2 FQGNSA come from the germline V gene. DNA of the CDR3: TGTGCCAGCAGCCTTGGACTAGCGGGGCTCTCCTACGAGCAGTACGTC. Its translation: CASSLGLAGLSYEQYV.

This chain connects TRBV7-2 to TRBJ2-5; no clear D. Germline CDR1 and CDR2: SGHTA and FQGNSA. This CDR3 has 14 amino acids. Trimming pared 5 bases from V and 1 base from J, leaving 11 bases between. In nucleotides, the CDR3 is TGTGCCAGCAGCCTAAGACATTCCCAAGAGACCCAGTACTTC. Protein sequence: CASSLRHSQETQYF. The full variable domain, in which reference TRBV7-2 and TRBJ2-5 provide the parts outside the CDR3, is GAGVSQSPSNKVTEKGKDVELRCDPISGHTALYWYRQSLGQGLEFLIYFQGNSAPDKSGLPSDRFSAERTGGSVSTLTIQRTQQEDSAVYLCASSLRHSQETQYFGPGTRLLVL.

The rearrangement joins TRBV2 to TRBJ2-2; TRBD2 matches 15 bases. Germline loops: CDR1 SNHLY, CDR2 FYNNEI. This CDR3 is 17 amino acids long. The V segment lost 5 bases and the J segment 5 bases; nucleotides outside the gene matches: 6. DNA of the CDR3: TGTGCCAGCAGTTGGACTAGCGGGGGGGCTCGGACCGGGGAGCTGTTTTTT. Protein: CASSWTSGGARTGELFF.